This T cell receptor (beta chain) was profiled in a study of blood T cell repertoires in COVID-19 (dated by TCRdb to 2019 to 2021). The study in broad terms: Collaborator samples came from the United States, Italy and Spain and covered acute and convalescent phases of COVID-19. The repertoires were made available in a free public database intended to serve as a resource for research on the immune response to SARS-CoV-2. The material from the prospective study consisted of cDNA or gDNA derived from T cells, B-cell-depleted T cells, or PBMCs. Where HLA class I and class II types were available, the types were taken from metadata supplied by the sample provider, not from assay-based typing. The samples were drawn from the first 160 participants of the ongoing ImmuneRACE study and from 950 to 1,500 subjects provided by 6 global collaborators. Nearly every sample came with metadata listing a de-identified subject ID, COVID-19 status, age in years and sex. Subjects who had been exposed to COVID-19, were actively infected with it, or had recovered from it provided the deeply sampled blood TCRbeta repertoires that made up the dataset.

TCRbeta CDR3 regions were amplified from genomic DNA by means of the immunoSEQ Assay, a bias-controlled multiplex PCR. The study's own analysis went as follows. The number of nucleated cells in each sample was estimated by amplification of reference gene primers within the assay. Sequence reads were collapsed and filtered to measure the absolute abundance of every unique TCRbeta CDR3 rearrangement. For each sample, productive Simpson clonality was calculated by taking the square root of Simpson's diversity index across productive rearrangements. As stored in TCRdb, this immuneACCESS dataset retains in-frame rearrangements with V and J assigned. A fraction of the clones does not appear; measured against another copy, unresolved V genes explain less than half of the discrepancy, and the remainder lacks a known reason. The V and J calls and clone size come from that table; D and trimming were worked out from the DNA. The sample data list 300,000 to 400,000 clones, and roughly 87% of these were observed just once. Of the sample, more than 7.5% falls within the top ten clones.

At one collaborating source in Seattle, patients were enrolled during active infection and were followed longitudinally through the course of disease. The collaborating institutions used their own protocols to collect whole blood in K2EDTA tubes. For TCRbeta analysis, collaborators shipped samples as frozen whole blood, isolated PBMCs, or DNA extracted from either of those sample types. In this sample, this clone turned up a few times. Its specific antigen is unknown. No much larger clonotype is one base removed from it; base qualities were not supplied. This specimen includes other DNA sequences encoding the same CDR3. The study at large found these results: The quantity of clinical and demographic metadata differed by source and by participant and was supplied without curation.

Measured from the cysteine to the phenylalanine, the CDR3 is 13 residues long. The DNA shown is the 39-base CDR3, in frame from base 1. The germline V gene provides CDR1 MGHDK and CDR2 SYGVNS. Trimming costs V 3 bases and J 1 base, and their ends lie 6 bases apart. The chain is assembled from TRBV25-1 and TRBJ2-5; the D gene remains uncertain. The sequence came from a man aged 30 to 39 with COVID-19, enrolled during active disease. Sequenced material: peripheral blood. The nucleotide sequence is TGTGCCAGCAGTGATTCAGGCCAAGAGACCCAGTACTTC. Its amino acids are CASSDSGQETQYF. When the CDR3 is completed using the reference TRBV25-1 and TRBJ2-5 genes on either side, the full variable domain is EADIYQTPRYLVIGTGKKITLECSQTMGHDKMYWYQQDPGMELHLIHYSYGVNSTEKGDLSSESTVSRIRTEHFPLTLESARPSHTSQYLCASSDSGQETQYFGPGTRLLVL.